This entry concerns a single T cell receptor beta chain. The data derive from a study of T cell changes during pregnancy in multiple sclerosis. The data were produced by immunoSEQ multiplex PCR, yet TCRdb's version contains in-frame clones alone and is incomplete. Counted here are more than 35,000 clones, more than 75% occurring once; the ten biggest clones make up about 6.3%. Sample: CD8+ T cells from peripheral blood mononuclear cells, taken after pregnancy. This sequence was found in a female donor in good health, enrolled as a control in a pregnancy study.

The CDR3 DNA is TGTGCCAGCAGCATGGCGGGGGGGGCCGGGGAGACCCAGTACTTC. It yields the protein CASSMAGGAGETQYF. The chain combines TRBV6-5 with TRBJ2-5, with 9 bases identical to TRBD2. The CDR3 consists of 15 residues. Germline V gene lookup returns CDR1 MNHEY and CDR2 SVGAGI. V dropped 6 bases and J dropped 5; count of bases not matched to a gene: 10.